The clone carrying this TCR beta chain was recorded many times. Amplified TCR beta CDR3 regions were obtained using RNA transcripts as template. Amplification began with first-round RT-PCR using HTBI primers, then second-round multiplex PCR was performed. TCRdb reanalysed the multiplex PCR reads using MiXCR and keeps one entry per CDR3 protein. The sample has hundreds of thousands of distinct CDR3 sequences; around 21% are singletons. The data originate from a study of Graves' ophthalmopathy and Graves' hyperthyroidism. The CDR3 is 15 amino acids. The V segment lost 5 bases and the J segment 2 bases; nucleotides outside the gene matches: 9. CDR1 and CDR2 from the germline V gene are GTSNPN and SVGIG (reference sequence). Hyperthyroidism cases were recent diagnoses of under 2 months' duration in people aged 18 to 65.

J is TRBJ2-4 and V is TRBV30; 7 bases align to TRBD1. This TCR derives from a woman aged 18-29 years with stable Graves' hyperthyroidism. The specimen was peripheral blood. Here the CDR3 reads CAWLGTDGSKNIQYF. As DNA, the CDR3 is TGTGCCTGGTTAGGGACAGACGGATCCAAAAACATTCAGTACTTC.